Listed here is a single T cell receptor (beta chain). Its antigen is unidentified. Different DNA sequences within this sample yield the same CDR3. Sequencing was performed with immunoSEQ multiplex PCR; in TCRdb, only in-frame clones are kept and a portion is missing. The top ten clones hold more than 0.85% of a sample with roughly 200,000 clones, around 93% of them seen once. The data belong to a study of T cell responses to AZD1222 COVID-19 vaccine. Study findings and constraints: Seropositive status at baseline applied to only 6 or 7 AZD1222 recipients. Donors skewed white British and female; clonal diversity was possibly underestimated. Nearly half of the spike-specific TCRs reportedly recognize variant regions that carry no mutations.

This TCR was recovered from an adult who received the MenACWY meningococcal vaccine as a control. Sequencing was performed on peripheral blood, taken 28 days after the second dose of the MenACWY control vaccine.

The CDR3 DNA follows: TGTGCCAGCTCACCCCCGGGACCAAGTTACGAGCAGTACTTC. Protein product: CASSPPGPSYEQYF. The rearrangement uses TRBV18 and TRBJ2-7; D may correspond to TRBD1 or TRBD2 (5 bases each). Between the trimmed V and J ends, which lost 3 bases and 4 bases, there was a span of 13 bases. Germline V gene lookup returns CDR1 KGHSH and CDR2 LQKENI. The CDR3 is 14 residues long.